Below, 10 T cell receptor beta chains from the same sample are listed, as sequenced in a study of regulatory T cells in long-lasting Graves disease. Relying on iRepertoire HTBI primers and Arm-PCR of CDR3 regions, the team built TCR beta libraries. In TCRdb, the multiplex PCR reads were re-called with MiXCR into one record per CDR3 protein. Of 500,000 or so distinct CDR3 sequences listed, 11% to 15% are singletons. Time point indicated: newly diagnosed GD, antithyroid drugs for less than 3 months. From RNA extracted from PBMCs, the TCR library was made. The same sample was also studied in work on T cells in Graves' hyperthyroidism and ophthalmopathy.

The material was peripheral blood mononuclear cells (PBMCs), obtained at new diagnosis, from a patient treated with antithyroid drugs. The receptors shown here come from a woman aged 45-65 years with Graves disease.

The chain has TRBV7-2 and TRBJ2-3, with TRBD2 matching over 7 bases. The V and J ends lost 1 base and 5 bases, in that order; junction bases with no gene match: 9. CDR3 length: 16 residues. Germline values: CDR1 SGHTA, CDR2 FQGNSA. This CDR3 reads CASSLEGAGAGDTQYF. CDR3 in DNA: TGTGCCAGCAGCTTAGAGGGCGCGGGAGCGGGAGATACGCAGTATTTT.

This clonotype was recorded a few times. The chain links TRBV5-1 to TRBJ1-5; D is perhaps TRBD1 (5 bases). The CDR3 is 20 amino acids. Germline CDR1 reads SGHRS; CDR2 reads YFSETQ. V was clipped by 6 bases and J by 0 bases, with 28 bases between them. CDR3 loop: CASIPSSQGLGQHSNQPQHF. Here the CDR3 DNA reads TGCGCCAGCATTCCAAGTAGCCAGGGTTTGGGTCAGCATAGCAATCAGCCCCAGCATTTT.

This clonotype was recorded many times. The chain uses TRBV28 and TRBJ2-3; tentatively, D is TRBD2 (5 bases). This CDR3 region has 16 residues. V was trimmed by 8 bases and J by 6 bases, leaving 24 bases between them. Germline V lookup: CDR1 MDHEN, CDR2 SYDVKM. CDR3: CASSITSSGLVDTQYF. The CDR3 DNA is TGTGCCAGCTCCATTACTAGTTCGGGGTTAGTGGATACGCAGTATTTT.

This clonotype was observed at least ten times. This chain links TRBV27 with TRBJ2-3; D is unclear. Germline V CDR1 and CDR2: MNHEY, SMNVEV (reference sequence). Trimming took 6 bases from V and 0 from J, leaving 19 bases between them. The CDR3 spans 17 residues. CDR3 loop: CASSPSGRATSTDTQYF. The CDR3 nucleotides are TGTGCCAGCAGCCCAAGTGGTAGAGCCACTAGCACAGATACGCAGTATTTT.

A remark on this clonotype: The junction departs from the called germline gene at one end, perhaps through a read error. The rearrangement links TRBV7-8 to TRBJ2-1, with TRBD2 identical over 11 bases. The CDR3 is 16 residues long. Germline lookup yields CDR1 SGHVS and CDR2 FQNEAQ. The CDR3 sequence: CASSPTSGSSYSEQFF. The CDR3 region has the DNA TGTGCCAGCAGCCCAACTAGCGGGAGCTCCTACAGTGAGCAGTTCTTC.

This clonotype was seen a handful of times. This rearrangement joins TRBV27 to TRBJ2-7; D gene unclear. This CDR3 contains 12 residues. V lost 6 bases and J 2 bases, leaving 8 bases between the germline ends. Germline V gene sequence: CDR1 MNHEY, CDR2 SMNVEV (reference sequence). The DNA for the CDR3 is TGTGCCAGCAGGGCCTCTCCCTACGAGCAGTACTTC. This codes for CASRASPYEQYF.

There are a few counts of this clonotype. The V and J genes are TRBV3-1 and TRBJ2-5, with TRBD2 identical over 9 bases. J was trimmed by 5 bases and V by 0 bases; bases with no gene match: 1. In germline, CDR1 is LGHDT, CDR2 YNNKEL (reference sequence). The CDR3 loop spans 14 amino acids. DNA for the CDR3: TGTGCCAGCAGCCAAGAAAGCGGGAGGGAGACCCAGTACTTC. This encodes CASSQESGRETQYF.

This clonotype was counted only a few times. The genes are TRBV18 and TRBJ2-2; possible D gene TRBD2, 5 bases. With 0 bases removed from V and 6 bases from J, the gap between germline ends came to 11 bases. CDR1 and CDR2 from the germline V gene are KGHSH and LQKENI. The CDR3 extends over 15 amino acids. The chain's CDR3 is CASSPPSASAGELFF. The CDR3 DNA sequence: TGTGCCAGCTCACCACCTAGCGCTTCCGCCGGGGAGCTGTTTTTT.

The rearrangement uses TRBV20-1 and TRBJ2-5, with TRBD2 identical over 8 bases. The CDR3 has 14 residues. Germline assignment: CDR1 DFQATT and CDR2 SNEGSKA (reference sequence). With 4 bases clipped from V and 2 bases from J, the junction kept 6 bases outside the gene matches. CDR3 residues: CSAIYTSGQETQYF. CDR3 nucleotides: TGCAGTGCTATTTATACTAGCGGACAAGAGACCCAGTACTTC.

The rearrangement uses TRBV5-1 and TRBJ2-7; the D gene is possibly TRBD2 (6 bases). There are 17 residues in the CDR3. Germline-derived CDR1 and CDR2 are SGHRS and YFSETQ. Trimming left V 0 bases short and J 1 base short, with 17 bases between. CDR3 in amino acids: CASSLAPGVAQSYEQYF. The DNA of the CDR3 is TGCGCCAGCAGCTTGGCCCCGGGGGTAGCTCAATCCTACGAGCAGTACTTC.